The source of this T cell receptor (beta chain) is a study of cytomegalovirus exposure and HLA in healthy donors. About the study: The same platform used for the 650 to 700 first-cohort repertoires was also used for the 120 or so validation repertoires, as a later analysis reported. The study's findings and limits: Cytomegalovirus association was assigned to about 150 TCR beta chains. Despite most TCR sequences being rare, some public TCRs occurred in many donors.

Germline values: CDR1 SGDLS, CDR2 YYNGEE. CDR3 size: 13 residues. Deletions cut 4 bases from V and 5 bases from J, with 12 bases between. TCRdb's copy holds only in-frame clones and misses some; the assay was immunoSEQ multiplex PCR. The profile shows some 76,000 clones, approximately 93% of them singletons. This clone has only one observation. Its antigen is as yet unknown. The J gene is TRBJ1-1, the V gene TRBV9, with D perhaps TRBD1 (6 bases). The sequence came from a young woman in good health and CMV-seropositive. The sample comprised PBMCs. The CDR3 region is CASSSTGFTEAFF. The CDR3 DNA reads as TGTGCCAGCAGCTCTACAGGGTTTACTGAAGCTTTCTTT.